The 5 T cell receptor beta chains in this list originate from one sample, sequenced in a study of vaccination and CD4 T cells after COVID-19. The assay that was used to sequence DNA from cultured CD4+ T cells was the Oncomine TCR Beta short-read assay. TCRdb re-called the PCR reads with MiXCR, one entry per CDR3 protein. The sample includes about 14,000 distinct CDR3 sequences, 51% seen only once; the top ten take about 9.4%. The sample's treatment: roughly 11-day PBMC culture with coronavirus spike peptide pools or control peptides (ViraFEST assay). The antigens for these receptors are not known. This specimen consisted of CD4+ T cells from blood, cultured in vitro, obtained before SARS-CoV-2 vaccination. These receptors all stem from a human donor who had recovered from COVID-19.

V is TRBV20-1 and J is TRBJ1-6, with a tentative D call TRBD1 (5 bases). CDR1 and CDR2 (germline): DFQATT, SNEGSKA (reference sequence). Trimming stripped 5 bases from V and 5 bases from J, with 19 bases between. CDR3 length equals 16 residues. The CDR3 DNA is TGCAGTGCTCCGACAGTGCGGGGGTCGAATAATTCACCCCTCCACTTT. Translation gives CSAPTVRGSNNSPLHF.

This clonotype was seen a handful of times. This rearrangement joins TRBV6-1 to TRBJ2-1, with D possibly matching TRBD2 (5 bases). Trimming took 6 bases from V and 1 from J, leaving 13 bases between them. CDR1 MNHNS and CDR2 SASEGT come from the germline V gene. This CDR3 is 15 amino acids long. The CDR3 region is CASSPGRGSYNEQFF. CDR3 in DNA: TGTGCCAGCAGCCCTGGACGGGGTTCCTACAATGAGCAGTTCTTC.

The V gene is TRBV20-1, the J gene TRBJ2-3; D is possibly TRBD1 or TRBD2 (5 bases each). V was trimmed by 7 bases and J by 2 bases, leaving 16 bases between them. This CDR3 is 14 amino acids long. Germline assignment: CDR1 DFQATT and CDR2 SNEGSKA (reference sequence). In nucleotides, the CDR3 is TGCAGTGGAGGAACTCGGGACCACACAGATACGCAGTATTTT. This codes for CSGGTRDHTDTQYF.

The V gene is TRBV11-3, the J gene TRBJ1-1; D gene ambiguous. V shed 6 bases and J shed 0 bases, with 8 bases lying between them. Looked up from germline, CDR1 is SGHNT and CDR2 is YENEEA. CDR3 size: 13 residues. The CDR3 region has the DNA TGTGCCAGCAGGAAAGGTATGAACACTGAAGCTTTCTTT. Encoded protein: CASRKGMNTEAFF.

The chain uses TRBV2 and TRBJ1-5; a weak D match, TRBD1 (6 bases). The CDR3 contains 16 residues. Germline loops: CDR1 SNHLY, CDR2 FYNNEI. The V end lost 2 bases, the J end lost 1 base, and 12 bases lay between the germline ends. The CDR3 DNA reads as TGTGCCAGCAGTGAACAGGGGTCCCGGAGCAATCAGCCCCAGCATTTT. This translates into CASSEQGSRSNQPQHF.